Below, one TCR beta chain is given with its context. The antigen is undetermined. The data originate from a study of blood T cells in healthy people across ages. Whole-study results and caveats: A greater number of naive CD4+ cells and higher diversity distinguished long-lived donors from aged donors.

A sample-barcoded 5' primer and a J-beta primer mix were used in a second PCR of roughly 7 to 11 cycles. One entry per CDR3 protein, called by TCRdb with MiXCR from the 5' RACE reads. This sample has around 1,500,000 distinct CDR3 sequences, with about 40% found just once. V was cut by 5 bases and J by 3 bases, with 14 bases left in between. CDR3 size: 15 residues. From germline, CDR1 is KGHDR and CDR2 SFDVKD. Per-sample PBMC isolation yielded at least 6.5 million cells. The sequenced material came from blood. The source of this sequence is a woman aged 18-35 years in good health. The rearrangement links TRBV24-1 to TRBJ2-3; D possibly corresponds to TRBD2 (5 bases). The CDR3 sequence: CATSGEGYRTDTQYF. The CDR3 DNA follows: TGTGCCACCAGTGGTGAGGGATATCGAACAGATACGCAGTATTTT.